This T cell receptor beta chain appears in the sequencing data of a study of neurological immune-mediated disorders. General observations from the study: HTLV-1-associated myelopathy had the most TCR clonal expansion, while multiple sclerosis had the least, a level that fell below healthy controls. None of the CDR3 amino acid sequences in expanded clones turned up in more than one subject, which points to private repertoires in all groups.

This clonotype was detected many times. Its antigen remains unidentified. V lost 4 bases and J lost 2; bases outside the gene matches: 9. The germline CDR1 and CDR2 sequences are SGHTA and FQGNSA. The CDR3 extends over 16 amino acids. Synthesis of cDNA was performed by 5'RACE using 10-nucleotide random UMIs. In each sequencing run, over 160 million TCR-beta sequences were generated from 15-18 subjects. From the 5' RACE reads, TCRdb called clonotypes with MiXCR, one entry per CDR3 protein. The sample lists tens of thousands of distinct CDR3 sequences, around 4.5% occurring once. The sample was PBMCs. The origin of this receptor is a woman aged 60-70 years with multiple sclerosis. The V call is TRBV7-2, the J call TRBJ2-3, with 7 bases lining up with TRBD2. CDR3 in amino acids: CASSSSIAGLTDTQYF. CDR3 nucleotide sequence: TGTGCCAGCAGCTCAAGTATAGCGGGCCTCACAGATACGCAGTATTTT.